This T cell receptor (beta chain) was captured in a study of T cells after yellow fever vaccination. Generation of TCR cDNA used 5'RACE template switching (which added a universal primer site and UMIs). One entry per CDR3 protein, called by TCRdb with MiXCR from the 5' RACE reads. The sample holds hundreds of thousands of distinct CDR3 sequences, 8.5% to 9% seen once. Points from the study as a whole: Within FACS-sorted repertoires, abundant clonotypes contaminating from the bulk population could be present. Booster sampling recovered most clones from primary vaccination (96% CD4, approximately 90% CD8). A faster peak, day 5 versus 15, was reached by the weaker secondary response.

The CDR3 extends over 14 amino acids. The germline gives CDR1 SGHTA, CDR2 FQGNSA. Comment on this clonotype: Its antigen is not identified. Mismatch with germline at one junction end may stem from a read error.

The origin of this receptor is a man aged 18 to 35 who received the YFV17D yellow fever vaccine. Sequenced here: PBMCs, sampled on the day of the first yellow fever vaccination. The chain carries TRBV7-2 and TRBJ2-5, with no clear D. DNA for the CDR3: TGTGCTAGCAGCCTTCAGGAGTCCAAGGAGACCCAGTACTTC. The encoded protein is CASSLQESKETQYF.